This record looks at one TCR beta chain sequence and its context. Germline V gene lookup returns CDR1 SGHRS and CDR2 YFSETQ. Trimming cost V 0 bases and J 9 bases, with 7 bases left between them. This CDR3 region has 13 residues. This entry belongs to a study of blood T cell repertoires in COVID-19. Study-level information: The United States, Italy and Spain were the sources of the acute and convalescent COVID-19 samples. The analysed material was cDNA or gDNA that came from T cells, B-cell-depleted T cells, or PBMCs.

The table came from immunoSEQ multiplex PCR; TCRdb's copy has only in-frame clones and leaves some out. This sample has under 250,000 clones; about 90% occur once, and the top ten carry over 0.75%. Material: peripheral blood. This receptor was taken from a man in his fifties or sixties with COVID-19, enrolled during active disease. V gene TRBV5-1 combines with J gene TRBJ1-6; D might be TRBD1 (5 bases). CDR3: CASSLVGGSPLHF. DNA for the CDR3: TGCGCCAGCAGCTTGGTCGGGGGTTCACCCCTCCACTTT.